The clone carrying this T cell receptor beta chain showed up just a few times. Its matching antigen is unknown. Neighbouring lung, lacking atypia, was collected no less than 2 cm away from the tumor margin. The table came from immunoSEQ multiplex PCR; TCRdb's copy has only in-frame clones and leaves some out. Of about 1,700 clones listed, approximately 33% are singletons. This sample is part of a study of T cells in localized non-small cell lung cancer. CDR3 length: 13 amino acids. V was pared by 4 bases and J by 10 bases, with 16 bases between. Germline loops: CDR1 MDHEN, CDR2 SYDVKM. Study findings and constraints: A median of around 60 clones ranked among the top 100 in tumor appeared in adjacent lung. Uninvolved neighboring lung showed the greatest T cell clonality, exceeding tumor.

This clonotype originated in a woman aged 35 to 70 with stage II lung adenocarcinoma. V and J are TRBV28 and TRBJ1-1, with D unclear. This sample comprised normal lung tissue next to the tumor, obtained before any cancer treatment. For the CDR3, the DNA is TGTGCCAGCAGTTCAACAGACCAGGTCGGAGCTTTCTTT. This gives the protein CASSSTDQVGAFF. Together with reference TRBV28 and TRBJ1-1, the CDR3 gives the full variable domain: DVKVTQSSRYLVKRTGEKVFLECVQDMDHENMFWYRQDPGLGLRLIYFSYDVKMKEKGDIPEGYSVSREKKERFSLILESASTNQTSMYLCASSSTDQVGAFFGQGTRLTVV.